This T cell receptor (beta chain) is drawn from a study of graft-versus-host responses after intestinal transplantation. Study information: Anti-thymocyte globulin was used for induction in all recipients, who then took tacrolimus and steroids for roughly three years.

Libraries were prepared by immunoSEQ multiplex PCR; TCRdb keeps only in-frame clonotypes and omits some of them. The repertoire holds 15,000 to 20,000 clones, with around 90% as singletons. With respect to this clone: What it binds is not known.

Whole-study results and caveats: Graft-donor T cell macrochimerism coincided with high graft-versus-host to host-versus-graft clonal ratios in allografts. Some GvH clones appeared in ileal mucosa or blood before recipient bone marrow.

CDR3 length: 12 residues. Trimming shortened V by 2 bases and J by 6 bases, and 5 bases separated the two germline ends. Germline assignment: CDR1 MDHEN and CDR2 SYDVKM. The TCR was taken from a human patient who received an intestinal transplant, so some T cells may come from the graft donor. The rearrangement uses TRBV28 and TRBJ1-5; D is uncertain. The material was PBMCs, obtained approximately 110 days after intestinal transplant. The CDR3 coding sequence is TGTGCCAGCAGTTTAATTTGTCAGCCCCAGCATTTT. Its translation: CASSLICQPQHF.